Listed below are T cell receptor beta chains from one sample, sequenced in a study of cytomegalovirus exposure and HLA in healthy donors. Data came from immunoSEQ multiplex PCR; TCRdb stores just in-frame clones and leaves some out. This sample has about 120,000 clones, with about 10% found just once. Material for sequencing was PBMCs. The receptors were gathered from a man aged 25-40 years in good health and CMV-seronegative. CDR3s include the opening cysteine and the closing phenylalanine or tryptophan. A D gene is named only where the DNA matches it firmly. Clone size is stated in some rows and not others, as once, few, many or a class when expanded.

abundance	d_gene	v_gene	j_gene	CDR3nt	CDR3aa
few	.	TRBV6-6	TRBJ1-4	TGTGCCAGCAGTTACTTCGGGGGAGGGGATAATGAAAAACTGTTTTTT	CASSYFGGGDNEKLFF
few	.	TRBV5-1	TRBJ1-2	TGCGCCAGCAGCTTCTCAGCTAACTATGGCTACACCTTC	CASSFSANYGYTF
few	TRBD1	TRBV19	TRBJ2-7	TGTGCCAGTACCCCGGGACAGTCCTACGAGCAGTACTTC	CASTPGQSYEQYF
few	.	TRBV10-1	TRBJ2-7	TGCGCCAGCAGTGATCCGGGACACTACGACGAGCAGTACTTC	CASSDPGHYDEQYF
.	.	TRBV9	TRBJ1-1	TGTGCCAGCAGCGCTGTTGGAGGGGACACTGAAGCTTTCTTT	CASSAVGGDTEAFF
.	.	TRBV28	TRBJ2-5	TGTGCCAGCAGTCCCCCTCCCGAAGAGACCCAGTACTTC	CASSPPPEETQYF
few	.	TRBV9	TRBJ2-1	TGTGCCAGCAGCGCGGACAGTTACAATGAGCAGTTCTTC	CASSADSYNEQFF
few	.	TRBV6-1	TRBJ1-3	TGTGCCAGCAGTGAGGTGGGACACCTCGGAAACACCATATATTTT	CASSEVGHLGNTIYF
.	TRBD1	TRBV2	TRBJ1-1	TGTGCCAGCAGACGAACAACAGGGGACACTGAAGCTTTCTTT	CASRRTTGDTEAFF
few	.	TRBV6-1	TRBJ1-1	TGTGCCAGCAGTGATTCCCTCGGGTGGGAAGCTTTCTTT	CASSDSLGWEAFF
.	.	TRBV29-1	TRBJ2-7	TGCAGCGTTGAACTGGCTAGTCAGCACGAGCAGTACTTC	CSVELASQHEQYF
few	TRBD2	TRBV10-2	TRBJ2-7	TGCGCCAGCAGTGAACGAAGCGGGAGCAACTACGAGCAGTACTTC	CASSERSGSNYEQYF
.	.	TRBV6-1	TRBJ1-4	TGTGCCAGCAGCTCCGGGACAACAGGTGAAAAACTGTTTTTT	CASSSGTTGEKLFF
few	.	TRBV9	TRBJ2-7	TGTGCCAGCAGCGTAGGGACAGCCTACGAGCAGTACTTC	CASSVGTAYEQYF
.	.	TRBV5-1	TRBJ2-6	TGCGCCAGCTACCCAGGGATCTCTGGGGCCAACGTCCTGACTTTC	CASYPGISGANVLTF
few	.	TRBV29-1	TRBJ2-2	TGCAGCTCCAGGACGGGGGGCGCGACCGGGGAGCTGTTTTTT	CSSRTGGATGELFF
few	.	TRBV27	TRBJ2-4	TGTGCCAGCAAGGCCGACCCCCGAGGCAAAAACATTCAGTACTTC	CASKADPRGKNIQYF
few	TRBD1	TRBV5-1	TRBJ2-5	TGCGCCAGCAGCTCCGGGACAGGGGGGTACCAAGAGACCCAGTACTTC	CASSSGTGGYQETQYF
few	TRBD1	TRBV27	TRBJ1-2	TGTGCCAGCAGTAGTCGACAGGGTGATGGCTACACCTTC	CASSSRQGDGYTF
few	.	TRBV7-9	TRBJ1-2	TGTGCCAGCAGCTCCACGAGTCCGGGCTACACCTTC	CASSSTSPGYTF
.	TRBD2	TRBV6-4	TRBJ2-3	TGTGCCAGCAGTGAATCTCTAGCGGGGGGGCCAGATACGCAGTATTTT	CASSESLAGGPDTQYF
few	.	TRBV10-3	TRBJ2-3	TGTGCCATTCTCAGAAGGGAACAGGGCTCGCTGGGGGATACGCAGTATTTT	CAILRREQGSLGDTQYF
.	TRBD1	TRBV11-3	TRBJ2-1	TGTGCCAGCAGCTTAGAACTAGACAGGGCTACTTACAATGAGCAGTTCTTC	CASSLELDRATYNEQFF
.	.	TRBV27	TRBJ1-5	TGTGCCAGCAAGGTTGGGGGCTATAGCAATCAGCCCCAGCATTTT	CASKVGGYSNQPQHF
few	TRBD2	TRBV6-5	TRBJ2-5	TGTGCCAGCATCCGTAGCGGGAGAGCGGGAGAGACCCAGTACTTC	CASIRSGRAGETQYF
.	TRBD1	TRBV6-1	TRBJ2-3	TGTGCCAGCGCAGGGACAGGGGAGACAGATACGCAGTATTTT	CASAGTGETDTQYF
few	TRBD1	TRBV5-3	TRBJ2-3	TGTGCCAGAAGCATCGACAGGGGCACAGATACGCAGTATTTT	CARSIDRGTDTQYF
.	.	TRBV4-1	TRBJ1-1	TGCGCCAGCAGCCATTTGGGGGGGGGATCCATGAACACTGAAGCTTTCTTT	CASSHLGGGSMNTEAFF
.	.	TRBV29-1	TRBJ1-4	TGCAGCGTTGAAGGGCTGGACCGAGGGGAAAAACTGTTTTTT	CSVEGLDRGEKLFF
few	TRBD1	TRBV6-5	TRBJ2-7	TGTGCCAGCAGCAAACTACAGGGGGCGGCGGGTGAGCAGTACTTC	CASSKLQGAAGEQYF
few	TRBD1	TRBV19	TRBJ1-2	TGTGCCAGTAGTATAGGCTCCGGGACAGGGTCCCATGGCTACACCTTC	CASSIGSGTGSHGYTF
.	.	TRBV7-6	TRBJ2-6	TGTGCCAGCAGCTCCTCCGACAACCCCGGGGCCAACGTCCTGACTTTC	CASSSSDNPGANVLTF
.	.	TRBV27	TRBJ2-6	TGTGCCAGCAGTCGGGGATCGACTGGGGCCAACGTCCTGACTTTC	CASSRGSTGANVLTF
.	.	TRBV28	TRBJ1-4	TGTGCCAGCAGTTTATCGGGGGAGGGGAAACTGTTTTTT	CASSLSGEGKLFF
.	TRBD2	TRBV19	TRBJ2-3	TGTGCCAGTAGTATAGGCGGGACTAGCTCCCGGTACACAGATACGCAGTATTTT	CASSIGGTSSRYTDTQYF
.	.	TRBV9	TRBJ2-4	TGTGCCAGCAGCATGAACCAGGGAACCAAAAACATTCAGTACTTC	CASSMNQGTKNIQYF